Reported below is one TCR beta chain. Its target is not known. A read error may be the cause here, since a much bigger clone is one base away. The data were obtained in a study of tumor-infiltrating lymphocytes in primary liver carcinoma. General study points: In tumor-adjacent and tumor-blood pairs, overlap was lower than in tumor region pairs. Only about 7-24% of top clones were detected in all five tumor regions.

Total RNA amounting to 450 to 550 ng was the source from which TCR beta cDNA was made with a constant-region primer. TCR beta libraries came from three nested multiplex PCR rounds using slightly modified ARM-PCR. One entry per CDR3 protein results from TCRdb running MiXCR on the multiplex PCR reads. The profile shows about 190,000 distinct CDR3 sequences, around four fifths of them singletons. It was from around 20-30 mg of unsorted bulk tissue that RNA and DNA were co-extracted. Every tumor specimen contained over 85% viable tumor cells. Sequenced material: tumor tissue from primary liver carcinoma. The clonotype originates from a man in his forties with primary liver carcinoma and hepatitis B virus infection.

CDR3 bases: TGTGCCAGCAGTTCGCCGACCGTGGATGAGCAGTTCTTC. This encodes CASSSPTVDEQFF. The genes are TRBV28 and TRBJ2-1, with D unresolved. Germline-derived CDR1 and CDR2 are MDHEN and SYDVKM. The ends were cut back, 4 bases at V and 8 bases at J, with 12 bases in the middle. CDR3 length: 13 amino acids.